The clone carrying this T cell receptor beta chain is a singleton in its sample. This entry belongs to a study of T cell repertoires in cytomegalovirus infection. TCRdb used MiXCR to reprocess the reads, holding one entry per CDR3 protein. The table includes roughly 230,000 distinct CDR3 sequences, 17% detected once. Sequenced input: CD8+ T cells from PBMCs. This clonotype was sampled from a human donor in good health (CMV status not recorded). Some clones in this sample may be carry-over from other donors' samples.

The DNA of the CDR3 is TGTGCCAGCAGCGTAGTGAAAGGGGAGCAGTTCTTC. Amino acids: CASSVVKGEQFF. J is TRBJ2-1 and V is TRBV9, with D unresolved. CDR3 length: 12 amino acids. Germline CDR1 and CDR2: SGDLS and YYNGEE. V was shortened by 0 bases and J by 10 bases, with 8 bases between the two germline ends.